The present entry profiles one T cell receptor (beta chain) with its context. Clones were read by immunoSEQ multiplex PCR, and TCRdb kept only the in-frame ones, dropping some. The table lists 84,000 or so clones, around 84% of them singletons. Deletions cut 4 bases from V and 8 bases from J, with 18 bases between. This CDR3 is built from 15 residues. Per germline, CDR1 SGHRS and CDR2 YFSETQ. This sample is drawn from a study of OX40 agonist ivuxolimab in advanced cancers. Material: CD4+ or CD8+ T cells sorted from blood, obtained in a trial of the OX40 agonist ivuxolimab. This clonotype originated in an adult with an advanced solid tumor such as melanoma, head and neck, liver or kidney cancer. The genes are TRBV5-1 and TRBJ1-4; a weak D match, TRBD1 (6 bases). In DNA, the CDR3 is TGCGCCAGCAGCCCAGGGGTCCGCAGGGAGGAAAAACTGTTTTTT. The encoded protein is CASSPGVRREEKLFF.